The entry below describes one T cell receptor (beta chain). Antigen unknown. This entry is derived from a study of type 1 and type 2 diabetes patients. Notes on the study in general: Some T1D-only expanded clones might appear in more T2D or control samples. Between type 2 diabetes and control samples, V and J usage averaged about 0.97 correlation.

PCR was run on genomic DNA. Amplification of the beta chain CDR3 used 30 forward and 13 reverse multiplex primers. TCRdb re-called the multiplex PCR reads with MiXCR, one entry per CDR3 protein. The sample records 250,000 or so distinct CDR3 sequences, over 45% being singletons. This CDR3 has 16 residues. The germline gives CDR1 MNHNS, CDR2 SASEGT. V was clipped by 4 bases and J by 5 bases; unmatched bases: 11. The source of this sequence is a man aged 18 to 35 with type 2 diabetes. The chain is built from TRBV6-1 and TRBJ1-1; 9 positions agree with TRBD1. The specimen was peripheral blood mononuclear cells (PBMCs). CDR3 region: CASSGPEGTGRTEAFF. In nucleotides, the CDR3 is TGTGCCAGCAGTGGGCCTGAGGGGACAGGGCGAACTGAAGCTTTCTTT.